These 15 T cell receptor beta chains came from one sample sequenced in a study of T-cell memory formation after mild COVID-19. A single record per CDR3 protein comes from TCRdb applying MiXCR to the 5' RACE reads. Here the sample spans approximately 48,000 distinct CDR3 sequences, around 7.2% being singletons. Source material: PBMCs or a T cell subset sorted from them (not recorded which). Receptors originate from a young man who had mild COVID-19 (a few samples of this study predate the infection). Cell type and time point are not known.

This chain joins TRBV20-1 and TRBJ1-6; 9 positions match TRBD1. Germline trimming cut 6 bases from V and 7 bases from J; bases unmatched to any gene: 7. The CDR3 consists of 14 residues. Per the germline V gene, CDR1 is DFQATT and CDR2 is SNEGSKA (reference sequence). The CDR3 sequence: CSARQGQGNSPLHF. As DNA, the CDR3 is TGCAGTGCCCGACAGGGACAGGGCAATTCACCCCTCCACTTT.

This chain links TRBV12-3 or TRBV12-4 with TRBJ2-7; either TRBD1 or TRBD2 may supply D (5 bases each). V was cut by 6 bases and J by 5 bases, with 17 bases left in between. The CDR3 is made up of 14 amino acids. CDR3 amino acids: CASSPQWGSDEQYF. The CDR3 nucleotides are TGTGCCAGCAGCCCGCAATGGGGGAGCGACGAGCAGTACTTC.

V and J are TRBV7-2 and TRBJ2-5; a weak D match, TRBD1 (6 bases). CDR3 size: 15 residues. V shed 5 bases and J shed 2 bases, with 15 bases lying between them. Germline V lookup: CDR1 SGHTA, CDR2 FQGNSA. CDR3 residues: CASSPSRGVQETQYF. The CDR3 DNA reads as TGTGCCAGCAGCCCTTCCAGGGGTGTACAAGAGACCCAGTACTTC. The variable domain in full, completed from reference TRBV7-2 and TRBJ2-5, reads GAGVSQSPSNKVTEKGKDVELRCDPISGHTALYWYRQSLGQGLEFLIYFQGNSAPDKSGLPSDRFSAERTGGSVSTLTIQRTQQEDSAVYLCASSPSRGVQETQYFGPGTRLLVL.

This clonotype has just a few counts. V and J are TRBV12-3 or TRBV12-4 and TRBJ2-2; a possible D gene is TRBD2 (5 bases). The germline V and J ends were trimmed by 3 bases and 5 bases, with 22 bases remaining between them. The CDR3 is 18 amino acids. As DNA, the CDR3 is TGTGCCAGCAGTTTGAGTATATCGAGTCTAGCTGTTACCGGGGAGCTGTTTTTT. Translated, it gives CASSLSISSLAVTGELFF.

The chain links TRBV20-1 to TRBJ2-3, with D possibly matching TRBD2 (6 bases). V shed 0 bases and J shed 2 bases, with 15 bases lying between them. CDR1 DFQATT and CDR2 SNEGSKA come from the germline V gene (reference sequence). This CDR3 region has 16 residues. The CDR3 DNA sequence: TGCAGTGCTAGAGATCCCGCCAGGCGGGACACAGATACGCAGTATTTT. Its protein is CSARDPARRDTDTQYF.

V gene TRBV5-1 combines with J gene TRBJ2-5, with 10 bases matching TRBD1. The ends lost 3 bases at V and 3 bases at J; junction bases unmatched: 5. The CDR3 is 15 amino acids. Germline CDR1 is SGHRS and CDR2 is YFSETQ. Here the CDR3 reads CASSSLGTGEETQYF. The CDR3 DNA sequence: TGCGCCAGCAGCTCGCTGGGGACAGGGGAAGAGACCCAGTACTTC.

A few counts support this clonotype. This chain links TRBV9 with TRBJ1-2; 8 nucleotides match TRBD1. The germline gives CDR1 SGDLS, CDR2 YYNGEE. J gave up 4 bases and V 3 bases, and 8 bases lay outside the gene matches. This CDR3 is 15 amino acids long. DNA of the CDR3: TGTGCCAGCAGCGGTCGAACAGGGACAGGCTATGGCTACACCTTC. This codes for CASSGRTGTGYGYTF. Combining the CDR3 with reference TRBV9 and TRBJ1-2 gives the whole variable domain DSGVTQTPKHLITATGQRVTLRCSPRSGDLSVYWYQQSLDQGLQFLIQYYNGEERAKGNILERFSAQQFPDLHSELNLSSLELGDSALYFCASSGRTGTGYGYTFGSGTRLTVV.

The sample holds a few counts of this clonotype. V and J are TRBV4-3 and TRBJ1-6; weak D call: TRBD1 (6 bases). V was shortened by 1 base and J by 16 bases, with 11 bases between the two germline ends. The CDR3 consists of 12 residues. Germline V gene lookup returns CDR1 LGHNA and CDR2 YSLEER. CDR3 DNA: TGCGCCAGCAGCCAAGCACAGGGCAGGCTCCACTTT. This encodes CASSQAQGRLHF.

The J gene is TRBJ2-7, the V gene TRBV7-2, with 10 bases that match TRBD1. CDR1 SGHTA and CDR2 FQGNSA come from the germline V gene. V trimming: 3 bases; J trimming: 1 base; junction bases outside the gene matches: 3. This CDR3 is 15 amino acids long. CDR3 amino acids: CASSFDRGPSYEQYF. The CDR3 DNA is TGTGCCAGCAGCTTCGACAGGGGGCCATCCTACGAGCAGTACTTC.

This clonotype came up a few times. J is TRBJ2-1 and V is TRBV12-3 or TRBV12-4, with D perhaps assigned TRBD1 or TRBD2 (5 bases each). This CDR3 has 15 residues. V was pared by 6 bases and J by 10 bases, with 22 bases between. The CDR3 sequence: CASRKAGTAQPEQFF. CDR3 DNA sequence: TGTGCCAGCAGAAAAGCCGGGACGGCTCAACCCGAGCAGTTCTTC.

The rearrangement links TRBV5-5 to TRBJ2-1; possible D gene TRBD2, 6 bases. The V and J ends lost 4 bases and 6 bases respectively, with 14 bases between them. CDR1 SGHKS and CDR2 YYEKEE come from the germline V gene (reference sequence). The CDR3 totals 14 residues. CDR3 DNA: TGTGCCAGCAGCCATCCCGGGGGAAGCAATGAGCAGTTCTTC. The encoded protein is CASSHPGGSNEQFF.

This clonotype was seen repeatedly, ten times or more. The V and J genes are TRBV7-2 and TRBJ2-1, with 14 bases fitting TRBD2. In germline, CDR1 is SGHTA, CDR2 FQGNSA. V was pared by 5 bases and J by 8 bases, with 5 bases of the junction left unmatched. This CDR3 comprises 15 residues. CDR3 sequence: CASSPRLAGGDEQFF. CDR3 nucleotide sequence: TGTGCCAGCAGCCCCAGACTAGCGGGGGGGGATGAGCAGTTCTTC.

There are a few counts of this clonotype. The chain joins TRBV6-1 to TRBJ2-5, with no clear D. From germline, CDR1 is MNHNS and CDR2 SASEGT. The CDR3 runs to 12 residues. V dropped 2 bases and J dropped 7 bases, with 8 bases sitting between them. The CDR3 loop reads CASSELSGTQYF. CDR3 nucleotide sequence: TGTGCCAGCAGTGAACTTTCGGGGACCCAGTACTTC.

The CDR3 nucleotides are TGCGCCAGCAGCCAAGACGCCGGGACCTTCGGAAACACCATATATTTT. Translation: CASSQDAGTFGNTIYF. The chain links TRBV4-3 to TRBJ1-3, with D possibly matching TRBD1 (5 bases). This CDR3 comprises 16 residues. The V and J ends lost 0 bases and 4 bases respectively, with 13 bases between them. The germline V gene encodes CDR1 LGHNA and CDR2 YSLEER.

V gene TRBV5-1 combines with J gene TRBJ1-2, with D hard to call. The CDR3 has 15 amino acids. V gave up 0 bases and J gave up 6 bases, with 15 bases separating them. Germline CDR1 SGHRS, CDR2 YFSETQ. The CDR3 bases are TGCGCCAGCAGCTTGGCCCCGGACGGCGCGAATGGCTACACCTTC. Translation: CASSLAPDGANGYTF.